One and the same sample provided the 9 T cell receptor beta chains below, sequenced in a study of cytomegalovirus exposure and HLA in healthy donors. Assay used: immunoSEQ multiplex PCR; TCRdb lists only in-frame clones, some missing. The sample yields some 160,000 clones, 88% seen once. The sequencing sample was made of PBMCs. These receptors came from a man younger than 30 in good health and CMV-seronegative.

The chain recombines TRBV4-1 with TRBJ2-3, with unresolved D. This CDR3 is 13 amino acids long. Trimming left V 0 bases short and J 5 bases short, with 6 bases between. Germline V lookup: CDR1 MGHRA, CDR2 YSYEKL. The CDR3 DNA sequence: TGCGCCAGCAGCCAAGATTCGTTAGATACGCAGTATTTT. Translation: CASSQDSLDTQYF.

The V gene is TRBV9, the J gene TRBJ1-2; D uncertain. Germline V lookup: CDR1 SGDLS, CDR2 YYNGEE. Trimming cost V 4 bases and J 4 bases, with 14 bases left between them. The CDR3 consists of 14 residues. The CDR3 coding sequence is TGTGCCAGCAGCCCCCGGGAGGTGGGCTATGGCTACACCTTC. The encoded protein is CASSPREVGYGYTF.

V gene TRBV7-9 combines with J gene TRBJ1-4; possibly TRBD1 for D (5 bases). Germline CDR1 and CDR2: SEHNR and FQNEAQ (reference sequence). V lost 3 bases and J 0 bases, leaving 8 bases between the germline ends. This CDR3 spans 15 amino acids. The CDR3 nucleotides are TGTGCCAGCAGCTTGGGACTTGCAACTAATGAAAAACTGTTTTTT. Its translation is CASSLGLATNEKLFF.

The V gene is TRBV4-1, the J gene TRBJ2-7; 8 bases line up with TRBD2. The CDR3 extends over 15 amino acids. V trimming: 1 base; J trimming: 2 bases; junction bases outside the gene matches: 4. In germline, CDR1 is MGHRA, CDR2 YSYEKL. The CDR3 loop is CASSQGLASTYEQYF. The CDR3 DNA reads TGCGCCAGCAGCCAAGGACTAGCGAGTACCTACGAGCAGTACTTC.

This chain uses TRBV6-5 with TRBJ2-5; D possibly corresponds to TRBD1 (5 bases). V lost 6 bases, J lost 5 bases, and 13 bases lay in between. The germline V gene encodes CDR1 MNHEY and CDR2 SVGAGI. This CDR3 has 13 amino acids. Here the CDR3 DNA reads TGTGCCAGCAGCCGACAGTTAAGGGAGACCCAGTACTTC. It codes for CASSRQLRETQYF.

V is TRBV6-5 and J is TRBJ1-1; 7 bases align to TRBD1. CDR3 length: 13 amino acids. V lost 5 bases to trimming and J lost 3 bases; unmatched junction nucleotides: 3. Germline assignment: CDR1 MNHEY and CDR2 SVGAGI. The CDR3 loop is CASSDRVYTEAFF. In nucleotides, the CDR3 is TGTGCCAGCAGTGACAGGGTTTACACTGAAGCTTTCTTT.

This sequence joins TRBV7-8 and TRBJ1-5; D is possibly TRBD1 (6 bases). Looked up from germline, CDR1 is SGHVS and CDR2 is FQNEAQ. This CDR3 has 14 residues. Trimming took 6 bases from V and 4 from J, leaving 13 bases between them. CDR3 coding DNA: TGTGCCAGCAGACCCGGACAGTATAATCAGCCCCAGCATTTT. Its translation: CASRPGQYNQPQHF.

This chain links TRBV18 with TRBJ1-2; 8 bases map to TRBD1. Trimming cost V 4 bases and J 3 bases; bases outside gene matches: 10. Germline V gene lookup returns CDR1 KGHSH and CDR2 LQKENI. This CDR3 has 16 residues. The CDR3 nucleotides are TGTGCCAGCTCACGATACCAGACAGGGGAGGACTATGGCTACACCTTC. As protein: CASSRYQTGEDYGYTF. Full variable domain (rest looked up from reference TRBV18 and TRBJ1-2): NAGVMQNPRHLVRRRGQEARLRCSPMKGHSHVYWYRQLPEEGLKFMVYLQKENIIDESGMPKERFSAEFPKEGPSILRIQQVVRGDSAAYFCASSRYQTGEDYGYTFGSGTRLTVV.

This clone was recorded once. The CDR3 protein is CASSWAPGRVNYEQYF. The CDR3 bases are TGTGCCAGCAGTTGGGCCCCTGGGCGGGTGAATTACGAGCAGTACTTC. The chain couples TRBV28 to TRBJ2-7, with a tentative D call TRBD2 (5 bases). CDR3 length: 16 residues. The V and J ends lost 4 bases and 4 bases respectively, with 20 bases between them. CDR1 is MDHEN and CDR2 is SYDVKM in the germline V gene.